The sequence of this T cell receptor beta chain was determined in a study of T cell responses to AZD1222 COVID-19 vaccine. Findings of the study overall: Repertoires in all cases were sampled only once the peak T cell response had passed. With dominance at 160-218 and 743-854, vaccine-associated CD4 TCRs spanned spike. Close to half of all spike-specific TCRs reportedly target regions of the variants that are unmutated. Females outnumbered males among donors, who were mostly white British; clonal diversity was possibly underestimated.

The table came from immunoSEQ multiplex PCR; TCRdb's copy has only in-frame clones and leaves some out. The sample records 150,000 or so clones, roughly 93% being singletons. In germline, CDR1 is SNHLY, CDR2 FYNNEI. The CDR3 is 14 residues long. V dropped 6 bases and J dropped 10; count of bases not matched to a gene: 8. On this clone: Its antigen is unidentified.

The chain uses TRBV2 and TRBJ1-6; 8 bases map to TRBD1. This specimen consisted of peripheral blood, obtained on day 0 of AZD1222 vaccination. The clonotype was recovered from an adult in good health. CDR3 sequence reads: CASSSAQGGSPLHF. The CDR3 nucleotides are TGTGCCAGCAGCTCGGCACAGGGGGGGTCACCCCTCCACTTT.